This T cell receptor beta chain stems from a study of T cells in localized non-small cell lung cancer. Clones were sequenced by immunoSEQ multiplex PCR, and TCRdb holds only the in-frame ones, with some missing. The sample lists 20,000 to 30,000 clones; around 93% were seen once. The trim removed 3 bases at V and 1 base at J, leaving 8 bases unmatched. Germline V CDR1 and CDR2: KGHSH, LQKENI. The CDR3 is made up of 18 amino acids. Of note for this clone: Its specificity is not known.

Study-level findings and limits: Paired adjacent lung recovered a median approximately 57 of the top 100 tumor clones.

The chain uses TRBV18 and TRBJ2-2; 10 positions agree with TRBD1. The specimen comprised peripheral blood, sampled before any cancer treatment. The sequence was obtained from a female donor at least 60 years old with stage II squamous cell lung carcinoma. In DNA, the CDR3 is TGTGCCAGCTCACCGCAGACAGGGGGCGCTGGGAACACCGGGGAGCTGTTTTTT. The encoded protein is CASSPQTGGAGNTGELFF.